These T cell receptor beta chains were read from a single sample in a study of T-cell reconstitution after alpha-beta-depleted transplantation in children. A single record per CDR3 protein comes from TCRdb applying MiXCR to the PCR reads. This repertoire shows some 640,000 distinct CDR3 sequences, 16% found once; its top ten account for 0.8% to 1.1%. Sequencing used PBMCs from the stem cell graft donor, obtained from the stem cell graft. Source of these receptors: a human donor who donated a stem cell graft to a child with acute myeloid leukemia. Both conserved end residues are part of each CDR3. Fields, in order: V gene, clone size, J gene, D gene, CDR3 DNA, CDR3 protein. D genes are given only for firm matches. The size entry is marked missing in some rows and otherwise reads once, few, many or a size class.

V: TRBV7-2
size: few
J: TRBJ1-1
D: TRBD1
DNA: TGTGCCAGCAGCTTTCTTCCCAAGAATACAGGGGGATCAGCTTTCTTT
CDR3: CASSFLPKNTGGSAFF

V: TRBV12-3/TRBV12-4
size: .
J: TRBJ1-4
D: .
DNA: TGTGCCAGCAGCCGACAGTTAACTAATGAAAAACTGTTTTTT
CDR3: CASSRQLTNEKLFF

V: TRBV4-3
size: many
J: TRBJ1-4
D: .
DNA: TGCGCCAGCAGCTCGGGACTTGTGGATGAAAAACTGTTTTTT
CDR3: CASSSGLVDEKLFF

V: TRBV20-1
size: few
J: TRBJ2-7
D: .
DNA: TGCAGTGCTAGAGATTCTCGCGACGGTAGCTCCTACGAGCAGTACTTC
CDR3: CSARDSRDGSSYEQYF

V: TRBV12-3/TRBV12-4
size: many
J: TRBJ1-3
D: .
DNA: TGTGCCAGCAGTTTCTCCTACTCTGGAAACACCATATATTTT
CDR3: CASSFSYSGNTIYF

V: TRBV20-1
size: many
J: TRBJ2-3
D: .
DNA: TGCAGTGCTAGAGTCGGCAGGGGAGATACGCAGTATTTT
CDR3: CSARVGRGDTQYF

V: TRBV5-1
size: .
J: TRBJ2-1
D: TRBD2
DNA: TGCGCCAGCAGCTTGGGGGGGACTAGCGGCAGCTCCTACAATGAGCAGTTCTTC
CDR3: CASSLGGTSGSSYNEQFF

V: TRBV11-2
size: .
J: TRBJ1-5
D: TRBD1
DNA: TGTGCCAGCAGCTTAGGGCAGGGGGCAGGCAATCAGCCCCAGCATTTT
CDR3: CASSLGQGAGNQPQHF

V: TRBV9
size: few
J: TRBJ2-7
D: .
DNA: TGTGCCAGCAGCGTAGGAAGCGAGCAGTACTTC
CDR3: CASSVGSEQYF

V: TRBV7-3
size: many
J: TRBJ2-1
D: .
DNA: TGTGCCAGCAGCCCTCGGGGGATTCGTGAGCAGTTCTTC
CDR3: CASSPRGIREQFF

V: TRBV20-1
size: few
J: TRBJ2-1
D: TRBD2
DNA: TGCAGTGCTAGGCCTTTCGCGGGGGGGCGAAATGAGCAGTTCTTC
CDR3: CSARPFAGGRNEQFF

V: TRBV29-1
size: many
J: TRBJ2-5
D: .
DNA: TGCAGCGCCGATGGTAACGGGCGCGTGGAGACCCAGTACTTC
CDR3: CSADGNGRVETQYF

V: TRBV27
size: many
J: TRBJ2-1
D: TRBD2
DNA: TGTGCCAGCAGACTAGCGGGGGGGCTCTATGAGCAGTTCTTC
CDR3: CASRLAGGLYEQFF

V: TRBV7-7
size: .
J: TRBJ2-2
D: .
DNA: TGTGCCAGCAGCCCCACGGGGACCTCGAACACCGGGGAGCTGTTTTTT
CDR3: CASSPTGTSNTGELFF

V: TRBV5-1
size: few
J: TRBJ2-1
D: .
DNA: TGCGCCAGCAGCCTTTCCCGACACAATGAGCAGTTCTTC
CDR3: CASSLSRHNEQFF

V: TRBV6-1
size: many
J: TRBJ1-6
D: TRBD1
DNA: TGTGCCAGCGGAGGGGGCGCCCCTTATTCACCCCTCCACTTT
CDR3: CASGGGAPYSPLHF

V: TRBV7-2
size: many
J: TRBJ2-7
D: TRBD1
DNA: TGTGCCAGCAGCTTATGGGGACAGGGAGGCGAGCAGTACTTC
CDR3: CASSLWGQGGEQYF

V: TRBV7-2
size: many
J: TRBJ2-7
D: TRBD1
DNA: TGTGCCAGCAGCCGGGACAGCTTTTTCTACGAGCAGTACTTC
CDR3: CASSRDSFFYEQYF

V: TRBV6-1
size: .
J: TRBJ2-1
D: .
DNA: TGTGCCAGCAGTGAAGCCGTGGGGGGTAATGAGCAGTTCTTC
CDR3: CASSEAVGGNEQFF

V: TRBV5-1
size: .
J: TRBJ2-5
D: .
DNA: TGCGCCAGCAGCTTGGGTCCGTCTACCCAAGAGACCCAGTACTTC
CDR3: CASSLGPSTQETQYF

V: TRBV5-1
size: .
J: TRBJ2-2
D: .
DNA: TGCGCCAGCAGGCCAGGGGAGAGGAGCGGGGAGCTGTTTTTT
CDR3: CASRPGERSGELFF

V: TRBV7-2
size: many
J: TRBJ1-2
D: .
DNA: TGTGCCAGCAGCCTCACAGGGACCGGCTACACCTTC
CDR3: CASSLTGTGYTF

V: TRBV6-5
size: many
J: TRBJ2-7
D: TRBD2
DNA: TGTGCCAGCAGTTACGGGGGGGTTCCCTACGAGCAGTACTTC
CDR3: CASSYGGVPYEQYF

V: TRBV20-1
size: many
J: TRBJ2-7
D: .
DNA: TGCAGTGCTAGAGATTGGCCTAGCTCAGGCGAGCAGTACTTC
CDR3: CSARDWPSSGEQYF

V: TRBV20-1
size: many
J: TRBJ1-3
D: .
DNA: TGCAGTGCTAGAGACGAAGCTAGTTCTGGAAACACCATATATTTT
CDR3: CSARDEASSGNTIYF

V: TRBV5-1
size: .
J: TRBJ2-1
D: .
DNA: TGCGCCAGCAGCTTGGCCGGGGTTTCGGTAAATGAGCAGTTCTTC
CDR3: CASSLAGVSVNEQFF

V: TRBV19
size: .
J: TRBJ2-7
D: .
DNA: TGTGCCAGTAGTATAGCAAGGGTTAGCTCCTACGAGCAGTACTTC
CDR3: CASSIARVSSYEQYF

V: TRBV15
size: many
J: TRBJ2-2
D: TRBD2
DNA: TGTGCCACCAGCAGAGACGGGGGGGTTGGGAACACCGGGGAGCTGTTTTTT
CDR3: CATSRDGGVGNTGELFF

V: TRBV4-1
size: .
J: TRBJ1-5
D: .
DNA: TGCGCCAGCAGCCGACGGGACAATCAGCCCCAGCATTTT
CDR3: CASSRRDNQPQHF

V: TRBV12-3/TRBV12-4
size: many
J: TRBJ1-5
D: .
DNA: TGTGCCAGCAGTTTCGGTAATAGCAATCAGCCCCAGCATTTT
CDR3: CASSFGNSNQPQHF

V: TRBV7-7
size: many
J: TRBJ2-1
D: .
DNA: TGTGCCAGCAGCTTAGACAGGATCAATGAGCAGTTCTTC
CDR3: CASSLDRINEQFF

V: TRBV5-1
size: many
J: TRBJ2-1
D: .
DNA: TGCGCCAGCAGCCCTACCGGGGCAGACAATGAGCAGTTCTTC
CDR3: CASSPTGADNEQFF

V: TRBV20-1
size: .
J: TRBJ2-7
D: TRBD1
DNA: TGCAGTGCAGGACAGGCCTACGAGCAGTACTTC
CDR3: CSAGQAYEQYF

V: TRBV7-2
size: .
J: TRBJ2-5
D: TRBD2
DNA: TGTGCCAGCAGCCCAGGACTAGCGGCGGCCAAAGAGACCCAGTACTTC
CDR3: CASSPGLAAAKETQYF

V: TRBV7-2
size: few
J: TRBJ1-1
D: .
DNA: TGTGCCAGCAGCTTAGTGAGCTGGGGGGTGATAACTGAAGCTTTCTTT
CDR3: CASSLVSWGVITEAFF

V: TRBV20-1
size: few
J: TRBJ1-1
D: .
DNA: TGCGGGGGGGGGGAAGACACTGAAGCTTTCTTT
CDR3: CGGGEDTEAFF

V: TRBV7-2
size: many
J: TRBJ2-3
D: .
DNA: TGTGCCAGCACCGCTGGGGATACGCAGTATTTT
CDR3: CASTAGDTQYF

V: TRBV4-3
size: few
J: TRBJ2-2
D: .
DNA: TGCGCCAGCAGCCAGTCTAGCGTTCTGAACACCGGGGAGCTGTTTTTT
CDR3: CASSQSSVLNTGELFF

V: TRBV28
size: .
J: TRBJ2-5
D: .
DNA: TGTGCCACCAGAACAGGGATGTTACAAGAGACCCAGTACTTC
CDR3: CATRTGMLQETQYF

V: TRBV20-1
size: many
J: TRBJ2-1
D: .
DNA: TGCAGTGCTAGTGACGCCCGGGACTACAATGAGCAGTTCTTC
CDR3: CSASDARDYNEQFF